A selection of T cell receptor beta chains follows, all from one sample in a study of blood T cell repertoires in COVID-19. The repertoire was sequenced with immunoSEQ multiplex PCR; TCRdb's copy has only in-frame clones and lacks some. The table has roughly 160,000 clones, roughly 81% seen once. Input material: peripheral blood. Every receptor here comes from a man aged 35 to 55 with acute or convalescent COVID-19. The CDR3 runs from the conserved cysteine through the conserved F or W. A D gene is named only where the DNA matches it firmly. The size of a clone is reported for some rows only, either as once, few or many, or as a class for expanded clones.

>TRBV2|once|TRBD2|TRBJ2-1
TGTGCCAGCGGGACTAGCGGGGGAGCTCGGTTCTTC
CASGTSGGARFF
>TRBV3-1/TRBV3-2|.|.|TRBJ1-4
TGTGCCAGCAGACCAGGAAAAACTAATGAAAAACTGTTTTTT
CASRPGKTNEKLFF
>TRBV6-5|once|TRBD1|TRBJ2-1
TGTGCCAGCAGTCCACAGGGGGATAGCAATGAGCAGTTCTTC
CASSPQGDSNEQFF
>TRBV15|.|.|TRBJ2-1
TGTGCCACCGAATCGCGGGGCGTATACAATGAGCAGTTCTTC
CATESRGVYNEQFF
>TRBV9|.|.|TRBJ2-5
TGTGCCAGCAGCGAGTACCCAGGGACCCAGTACTTC
CASSEYPGTQYF
>TRBV28|.|TRBD1|TRBJ2-2
TGTGCCAGCAGTTTAGGGTACAGGGGGGACGGGGAGCTGTTTTTT
CASSLGYRGDGELFF
>TRBV4-1|.|.|TRBJ1-2
TGCGCCAGCAGCCCAAACCCGCTCGGGACTCCATATGGCTACACCTTC
CASSPNPLGTPYGYTF
>TRBV7-2|.|TRBD1|TRBJ1-5
TGTGCCAGCAGCTTAGCTGGCAGGGGGAGCAATCAGCCCCAGCATTTT
CASSLAGRGSNQPQHF
>TRBV7-3|.|TRBD1|TRBJ1-1
TGTGCCAGCAGCCCCCCAGGGGGCACTGAAGCTTTCTTT
CASSPPGGTEAFF
>TRBV10-3|.|TRBD2|TRBJ2-7
TGTGCCATCAGTGCGGGGGGGTCCTACGAGCAGTACTTC
CAISAGGSYEQYF
>TRBV5-6|.|.|TRBJ1-6
TGTGCCAGCAGCCCGTATGGGGGGAGTCTCGTCGGTTCACCCCTCCACTTT
CASSPYGGSLVGSPLHF
>TRBV11-2|.|TRBD1|TRBJ1-2
TGTGCCAGCAGTTCCGGACAGGCGAGTTATGGCTACACCTTC
CASSSGQASYGYTF
>TRBV7-2|.|TRBD1|TRBJ2-5
TGTGCCAGCAGCATTAACAGGGGGCAGGAGACCCAGTACTTC
CASSINRGQETQYF
>TRBV7-2|few|.|TRBJ1-1
TGTGCCAGCAGCTTAAGGGTAGGGGGAGTTGAAGCTTTCTTT
CASSLRVGGVEAFF
>TRBV18|.|.|TRBJ1-2
TGTGCCAGCTCACCAGAATCGCAGGGCGTCTATGGCTACACCTTC
CASSPESQGVYGYTF
>TRBV5-4|.|TRBD2|TRBJ2-5
TGTGCCAGCAGCCCGACTAGCGGGGGCCAAGAGACCCAGTACTTC
CASSPTSGGQETQYF
>TRBV18|.|TRBD1|TRBJ1-3
TGTGCCAGCTCACTCCAGGACAGGGTGTCTGGAAACACCATATATTTT
CASSLQDRVSGNTIYF
>TRBV4-3|.|TRBD2|TRBJ2-7
TGCGCCAGCAGCCAAGATCGGGGGGACTACGAGCAGTACTTC
CASSQDRGDYEQYF
>TRBV5-6|.|TRBD2|TRBJ2-5
TGTGCCAGCAGCTTGGCGGGGGGGCCTGGGGAGACCCAGTACTTC
CASSLAGGPGETQYF
>TRBV19|once|.|TRBJ2-2
TGTGCCAGCGGCAGGGGAGTCGGGGAGCTGTTTTTT
CASGRGVGELFF
>TRBV5-1|once|.|TRBJ2-2
TGCGCCAGCAGCTTGTTGACGGACGGGGCCGGGGAGCTGTTTTTT
CASSLLTDGAGELFF
>TRBV2|.|TRBD2|TRBJ2-2
TGTGCCAGCAGTGAACTAGCGGGTATAACCGGGGAGCTGTTTTTT
CASSELAGITGELFF
>TRBV30|.|.|TRBJ1-5
TGTGCCTGGAGTGAGGGGAACCATCAGCCCCAGCATTTT
CAWSEGNHQPQHF
>TRBV7-9|.|.|TRBJ1-1
TGTGCCAGCAGCTTGGAGGAAAACACTGAAGCTTTCTTT
CASSLEENTEAFF
>TRBV9|.|TRBD2|TRBJ2-3
TGTGCCAGCAGCGCCCATCCACGGGGGCGGGGGGGAAACACAGATACGCAGTATTTT
CASSAHPRGRGGNTDTQYF
>TRBV6-1|.|TRBD2|TRBJ2-7
TGTGCCAGCAGTGACCTTAGCGGGGGGCTTACCTACGAGCAGTACTTC
CASSDLSGGLTYEQYF
>TRBV11-1|.|TRBD1|TRBJ2-1
TGTGCCAGCAGCCTACAGTGGGACAGCTACAACAATGAGCAGTTCTTC
CASSLQWDSYNNEQFF
>TRBV24-1|.|TRBD2|TRBJ2-5
TGTGCCACCAGTGAGGGAGGGAACCAAGAGACCCAGTACTTC
CATSEGGNQETQYF
>TRBV3-1/TRBV3-2|.|TRBD1|TRBJ1-1
TGTGCCAGCAGCCCAAGGACAGGGGGCGGCGAAGCTTTCTTT
CASSPRTGGGEAFF
>TRBV7-2|.|TRBD2|TRBJ2-1
TGTGCCAGCAGCCTGACTAGCGGGGGGGCGTTGAAGTTCTTC
CASSLTSGGALKFF
>TRBV7-9|.|TRBD1|TRBJ1-6
TGTGCCAGCAGCTTAGGCAGAGAGGGACAGGGCTACTCACCCCTCCACTTT
CASSLGREGQGYSPLHF
>TRBV7-9|.|TRBD1|TRBJ2-2
TGTGCCAGCAGCCAGACAGGGCCCGGGGAGCTGTTTTTT
CASSQTGPGELFF
>TRBV24-1|.|.|TRBJ1-1
TGTGCCACCAGTGATGTCCATGAAGCTTTCTTT
CATSDVHEAFF
>TRBV5-5|few|.|TRBJ1-5
TGTGCCAGCAGCTTTTTAGTCGGAGGCAATCAGCCCCAGCATTTT
CASSFLVGGNQPQHF
>TRBV6-1|.|.|TRBJ1-2
TGTGCCAGCAGTGAAGCCCAGTGGACAGAATATGGCTACACCTTC
CASSEAQWTEYGYTF
>TRBV6-5|.|.|TRBJ1-1
TGTGCCAGCAGTAGGGGGATTAACACTGAAGCTTTCTTT
CASSRGINTEAFF
>TRBV11-2|.|.|TRBJ2-5
TGTGCCAGCAGCCCACAAGAGACCCAGTACTTC
CASSPQETQYF
>TRBV20-1|.|.|TRBJ1-5
TGCAGTGCTAGTGGGCAGGGGTGGAATCAGCCCCAGCATTTT
CSASGQGWNQPQHF
>TRBV24-1|.|.|TRBJ1-5
TGTGCCACCAGTGATAGTGGACCGGGGGGGAGCAATCAGCCCCAGCATTTT
CATSDSGPGGSNQPQHF
>TRBV18|few|.|TRBJ2-7
TGTGCCAGCTCACCTGGCGGGGCCCACTACGAGCAGTACTTC
CASSPGGAHYEQYF
>TRBV7-9|.|TRBD2|TRBJ2-5
TGTGCCAGCAGCTTAGCCGGGACTAGCCGAGAGACCCAGTACTTC
CASSLAGTSRETQYF